Listed below are T cell receptor beta chains from one sample, sequenced in a study of T cells in Graves' hyperthyroidism and ophthalmopathy. TCRdb re-analysed the multiplex PCR reads in MiXCR, keeping a single row per CDR3 protein. The sample consists of 550,000 to 600,000 distinct CDR3 sequences, approximately 15% of them appearing once. The sequenced sample consisted of blood. The receptors come from a woman in her late teens or twenties with Graves' hyperthyroidism. Each CDR3 is given with its conserved first and last residue. Fields, in order: clone size, V gene, J gene, CDR3 length, CDR3 protein. Rows give clone size only sometimes, using once, few, many, or a class for an expanded clone.

abundance: many
v_gene: TRBV28
j_gene: TRBJ2-3
len: 18
CDR3aa: CASSSYPSSGKGTDTQYF

abundance: few
v_gene: TRBV12-3/TRBV12-4
j_gene: TRBJ2-7
len: 12
CDR3aa: CASSGAPYEQYF

abundance: .
v_gene: TRBV2
j_gene: TRBJ2-3
len: 16
CDR3aa: CASTTTSGGVTDTQYF

abundance: many
v_gene: TRBV7-3
j_gene: TRBJ2-1
len: 15
CDR3aa: CASSLIQRGRDEQFF

abundance: many
v_gene: TRBV2
j_gene: TRBJ2-1
len: 16
CDR3aa: CASSSEGGGAYNEQFF

abundance: .
v_gene: TRBV10-2
j_gene: TRBJ2-7
len: 15
CDR3aa: CASSESTGQAYEQYF

abundance: .
v_gene: TRBV11-2
j_gene: TRBJ2-5
len: 16
CDR3aa: CASSLGLAGGPETQYF

abundance: many
v_gene: TRBV28
j_gene: TRBJ2-3
len: 15
CDR3aa: CASSFDRGIEDTQYF

abundance: many
v_gene: TRBV20-1
j_gene: TRBJ2-7
len: 11
CDR3aa: CSAYPGGEQYF

abundance: many
v_gene: TRBV18
j_gene: TRBJ1-2
len: 14
CDR3aa: CASSLTTGEAGYTF

abundance: .
v_gene: TRBV27
j_gene: TRBJ1-2
len: 16
CDR3aa: CASNGASQGANYGYTF

abundance: many
v_gene: TRBV6-1
j_gene: TRBJ1-1
len: 13
CDR3aa: CAGRQEAYTEAFF

abundance: many
v_gene: TRBV12-3/TRBV12-4
j_gene: TRBJ2-1
len: 12
CDR3aa: CASSYRSHEQFF

abundance: .
v_gene: TRBV9
j_gene: TRBJ2-7
len: 13
CDR3aa: CASSVFDGYEQYF

abundance: once
v_gene: TRBV20-1
j_gene: TRBJ2-3
len: 11
CDR3aa: CSATPQDTQYF

abundance: few
v_gene: TRBV9
j_gene: TRBJ1-1
len: 14
CDR3aa: CASSVGVGNTEAFF

abundance: many
v_gene: TRBV7-2
j_gene: TRBJ2-5
len: 16
CDR3aa: CASSPRRLAGQETQYF

abundance: few
v_gene: TRBV5-4
j_gene: TRBJ2-3
len: 16
CDR3aa: CASSSSFGSSTDTQYF

abundance: .
v_gene: TRBV9
j_gene: TRBJ2-5
len: 15
CDR3aa: CASSVAVGHQETQYF

abundance: few
v_gene: TRBV12-3/TRBV12-4
j_gene: TRBJ1-2
len: 14
CDR3aa: CASSQVPGQFGYTF

abundance: many
v_gene: TRBV18
j_gene: TRBJ1-1
len: 15
CDR3aa: CASSPFGTENTEAFF

abundance: few
v_gene: TRBV6-1
j_gene: TRBJ2-1
len: 13
CDR3aa: CATKNGGSGEQFF

abundance: many
v_gene: TRBV24-1
j_gene: TRBJ1-5
len: 14
CDR3aa: CATSDGRGAGPQHF

abundance: .
v_gene: TRBV11-2
j_gene: TRBJ2-2
len: 14
CDR3aa: CASSYTSWAGELFF

abundance: many
v_gene: TRBV10-3
j_gene: TRBJ2-7
len: 15
CDR3aa: CAISESGQGLHEQYF

abundance: .
v_gene: TRBV18
j_gene: TRBJ2-1
len: 18
CDR3aa: CASSPLQGSVISYNEQFF

abundance: many
v_gene: TRBV2
j_gene: TRBJ2-5
len: 11
CDR3aa: CASSETETQYF

abundance: few
v_gene: TRBV12-3/TRBV12-4
j_gene: TRBJ1-2
len: 13
CDR3aa: CASSLNRGGGYTF

abundance: few
v_gene: TRBV5-4
j_gene: TRBJ2-7
len: 14
CDR3aa: CASSHVGQSYEQYF

abundance: .
v_gene: TRBV5-1
j_gene: TRBJ2-7
len: 13
CDR3aa: CASSLEGVHEQYF

abundance: many
v_gene: TRBV5-1
j_gene: TRBJ1-2
len: 14
CDR3aa: CASSSTGGEYGYTF

abundance: .
v_gene: TRBV13
j_gene: TRBJ2-1
len: 15
CDR3aa: CASSAARGLGNEQFF

abundance: .
v_gene: TRBV24-1
j_gene: TRBJ2-2
len: 19
CDR3aa: CATSLGTSGGTSNTGELFF

abundance: few
v_gene: TRBV6-2/TRBV6-3
j_gene: TRBJ2-5
len: 14
CDR3aa: CASSSTSSQETQYF

abundance: few
v_gene: TRBV7-2
j_gene: TRBJ2-5
len: 15
CDR3aa: CASSPIAGGLKTQYF

abundance: many
v_gene: TRBV7-2
j_gene: TRBJ2-7
len: 15
CDR3aa: CASSLVWDRVSEQYF

abundance: few
v_gene: TRBV12-3/TRBV12-4
j_gene: TRBJ2-7
len: 16
CDR3aa: CASSLAGQGLSYEQYF

abundance: many
v_gene: TRBV12-3/TRBV12-4
j_gene: TRBJ1-1
len: 13
CDR3aa: CASSTGGSTEAFF

abundance: many
v_gene: TRBV6-2/TRBV6-3
j_gene: TRBJ1-5
len: 17
CDR3aa: CASSTTLTGPSNQPQHF

abundance: .
v_gene: TRBV27
j_gene: TRBJ2-7
len: 12
CDR3aa: CASGGRGYEQYF

abundance: .
v_gene: TRBV15
j_gene: TRBJ1-5
len: 15
CDR3aa: CATSRETTDNQPQHF

abundance: many
v_gene: TRBV12-3/TRBV12-4
j_gene: TRBJ1-2
len: 15
CDR3aa: CASSLPDRANYGYTF

abundance: once
v_gene: TRBV30
j_gene: TRBJ2-7
len: 14
CDR3aa: CAWVGTGEVGAQYF

abundance: many
v_gene: TRBV7-9
j_gene: TRBJ2-3
len: 13
CDR3aa: CASSLKVTDTQYF

abundance: many
v_gene: TRBV11-3
j_gene: TRBJ2-7
len: 13
CDR3aa: CATNRGPGYEQYF

abundance: many
v_gene: TRBV11-2
j_gene: TRBJ2-7
len: 14
CDR3aa: CASSPIRRSYEQYF

abundance: many
v_gene: TRBV9
j_gene: TRBJ2-3
len: 15
CDR3aa: CASSVLSGETDTQYF

abundance: few
v_gene: TRBV12-3/TRBV12-4
j_gene: TRBJ2-7
len: 12
CDR3aa: CASSTGQDEQYF

abundance: many
v_gene: TRBV11-2
j_gene: TRBJ2-3
len: 13
CDR3aa: CASSLVRTDTQYF

abundance: many
v_gene: TRBV28
j_gene: TRBJ1-2
len: 17
CDR3aa: CASSLFGGRSFNYGYTF

abundance: .
v_gene: TRBV7-2
j_gene: TRBJ2-5
len: 13
CDR3aa: CASSSRWGETQYF

abundance: .
v_gene: TRBV19
j_gene: TRBJ1-4
len: 15
CDR3aa: CASSITLATNEKLFF